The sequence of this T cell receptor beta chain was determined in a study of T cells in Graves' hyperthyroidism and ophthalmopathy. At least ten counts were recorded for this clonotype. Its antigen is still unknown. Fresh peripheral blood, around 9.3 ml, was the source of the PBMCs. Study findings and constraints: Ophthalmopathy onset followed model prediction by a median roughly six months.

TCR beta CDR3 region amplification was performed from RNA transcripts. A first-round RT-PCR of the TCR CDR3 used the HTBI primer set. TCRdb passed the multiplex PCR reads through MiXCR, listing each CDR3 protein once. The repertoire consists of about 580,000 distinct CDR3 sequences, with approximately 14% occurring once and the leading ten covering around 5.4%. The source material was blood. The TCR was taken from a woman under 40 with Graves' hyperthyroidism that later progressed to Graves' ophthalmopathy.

In DNA form, the CDR3 reads TGTGCCAGCAGACTCGCTAGTGAGGGGGGGAATGAGCAGTTCTTC. Translated: CASRLASEGGNEQFF. The chain is built from TRBV6-2 or TRBV6-3 and TRBJ2-1; perhaps TRBD2 as D (7 bases). CDR3 length: 15 amino acids. The germline V gene has CDR1 MNHEY and CDR2 SVGEGT. The V end lost 6 bases, the J end lost 7 bases, and 19 bases lay between the germline ends.